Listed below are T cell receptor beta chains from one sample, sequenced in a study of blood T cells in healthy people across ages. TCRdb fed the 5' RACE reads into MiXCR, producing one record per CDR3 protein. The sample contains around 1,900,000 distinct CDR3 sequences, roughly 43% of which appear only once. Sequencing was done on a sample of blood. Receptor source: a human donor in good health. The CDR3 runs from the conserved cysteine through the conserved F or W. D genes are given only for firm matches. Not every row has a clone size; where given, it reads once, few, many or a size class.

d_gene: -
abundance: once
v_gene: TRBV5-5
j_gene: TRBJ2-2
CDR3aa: CASSSIGGGSNTGELFF
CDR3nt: TGTGCCAGCAGCTCGATCGGAGGGGGCAGTAACACCGGGGAGCTGTTTTTT

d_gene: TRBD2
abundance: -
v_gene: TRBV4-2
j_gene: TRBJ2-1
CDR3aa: CASSHPLAGAEQFF
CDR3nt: TGTGCCAGCAGCCACCCACTAGCGGGGGCCGAGCAGTTCTTC

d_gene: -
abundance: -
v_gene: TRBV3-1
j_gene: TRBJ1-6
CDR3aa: CASRVGSIALHF
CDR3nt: TGTGCCAGCAGGGTGGGATCAATTGCCCTCCACTTT

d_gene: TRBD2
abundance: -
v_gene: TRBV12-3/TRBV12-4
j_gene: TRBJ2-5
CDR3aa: CASSSGIRAQYF
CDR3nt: TGTGCCAGCAGTAGCGGGATACGGGCCCAGTACTTC

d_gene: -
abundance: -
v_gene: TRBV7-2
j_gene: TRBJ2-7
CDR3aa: CASSLLGVSYEQYF
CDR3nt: TGTGCCAGCAGCTTATTGGGAGTGTCCTACGAGCAGTACTTC

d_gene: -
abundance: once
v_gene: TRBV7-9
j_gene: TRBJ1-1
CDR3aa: CASGSQGNTEAFF
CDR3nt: TGTGCCAGCGGCTCACAGGGGAACACTGAAGCTTTCTTT

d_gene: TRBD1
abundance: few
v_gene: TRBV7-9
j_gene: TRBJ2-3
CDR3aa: CASIRTGGRTDTQYF
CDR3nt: TGTGCCAGCATCCGGACAGGGGGTCGTACAGATACGCAGTATTTT

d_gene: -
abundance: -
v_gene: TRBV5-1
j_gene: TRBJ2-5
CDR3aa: CASSSVGSETQYF
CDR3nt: TGCGCCAGCAGCTCGGTAGGGTCAGAGACCCAGTACTTC

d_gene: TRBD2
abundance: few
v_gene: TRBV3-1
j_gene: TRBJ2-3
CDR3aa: CASSPPVGLAGVDTQYF
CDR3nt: TGTGCCAGCAGCCCCCCAGTAGGACTAGCGGGGGTCGATACGCAGTATTTT

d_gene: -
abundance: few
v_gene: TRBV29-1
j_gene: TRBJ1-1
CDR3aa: CSVLQAMNTEAFF
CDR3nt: TGCAGCGTCCTACAGGCTATGAACACTGAAGCTTTCTTT

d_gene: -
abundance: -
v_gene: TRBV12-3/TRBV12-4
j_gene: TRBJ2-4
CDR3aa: CASLLTGTRNIQYF
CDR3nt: TGTGCCAGCCTCCTCACCGGGACAAGGAACATTCAGTACTTC

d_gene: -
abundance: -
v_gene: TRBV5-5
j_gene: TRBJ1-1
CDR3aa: CASSLTHYTEAFF
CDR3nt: TGTGCCAGCAGCTTGACACATTACACTGAAGCTTTCTTT

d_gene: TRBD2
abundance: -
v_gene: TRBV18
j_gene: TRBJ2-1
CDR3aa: CASSPQTSGGYNEQFF
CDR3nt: TGTGCCAGCTCACCGCAGACTAGCGGGGGCTACAATGAGCAGTTCTTC

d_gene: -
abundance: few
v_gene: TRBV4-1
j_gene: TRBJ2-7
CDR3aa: CASSQVSGGSYYEQYF
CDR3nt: TGCGCCAGCAGCCAAGTTAGCGGCGGCAGCTACTACGAGCAGTACTTC

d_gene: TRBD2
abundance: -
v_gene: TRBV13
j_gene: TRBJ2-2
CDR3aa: CASSSGLAGTGELFF
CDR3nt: TGTGCCAGCAGCTCGGGACTAGCGGGGACCGGGGAGCTGTTTTTT

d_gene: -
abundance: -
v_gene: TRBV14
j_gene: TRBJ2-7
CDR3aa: CASSQGPLYEQYF
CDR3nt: TGTGCCAGCAGCCAAGGACCCCTGTACGAGCAGTACTTC

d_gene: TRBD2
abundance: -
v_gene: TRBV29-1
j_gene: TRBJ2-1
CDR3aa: CSVEVGQGGTDEQFF
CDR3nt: TGCAGCGTTGAAGTCGGGCAGGGAGGGACTGATGAGCAGTTCTTC

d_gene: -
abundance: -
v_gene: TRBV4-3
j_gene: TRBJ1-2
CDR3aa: CASSQEGEAGLYGYTF
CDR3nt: TGCGCCAGCAGCCAAGAGGGGGAAGCGGGGCTCTATGGCTACACCTTC

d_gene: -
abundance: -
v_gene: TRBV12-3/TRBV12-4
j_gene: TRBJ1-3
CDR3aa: CATLRVSGNTIYF
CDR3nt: TGTGCCACCCTAAGAGTGAGTGGAAACACCATATATTTT

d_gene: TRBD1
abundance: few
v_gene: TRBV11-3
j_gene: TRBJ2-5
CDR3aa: CASSLKHGTGGPLETQYF
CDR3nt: TGTGCCAGCAGCTTAAAGCATGGGACAGGGGGGCCTTTGGAGACCCAGTACTTC

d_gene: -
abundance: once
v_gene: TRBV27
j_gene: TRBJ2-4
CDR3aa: CASSFLPGDERYF
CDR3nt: TGTGCCAGCAGTTTCCTTCCCGGGGACGAGCGGTACTTC

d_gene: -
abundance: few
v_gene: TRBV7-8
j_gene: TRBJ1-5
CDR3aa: CASSLAERGNQPQHF
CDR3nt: TGTGCCAGCAGCTTAGCTGAGAGGGGAAATCAGCCCCAGCATTTT

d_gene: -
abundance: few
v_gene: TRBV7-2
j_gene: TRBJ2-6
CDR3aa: CASSPNGANVLTF
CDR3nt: TGTGCCAGCAGCCCGAATGGGGCCAACGTCCTGACTTTC

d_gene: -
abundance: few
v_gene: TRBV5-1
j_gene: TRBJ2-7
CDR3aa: CASSSTGPNEQYF
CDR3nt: TGCGCCAGCAGCTCTACAGGGCCCAACGAGCAGTACTTC

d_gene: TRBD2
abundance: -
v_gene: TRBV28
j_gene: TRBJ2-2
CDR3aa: CASSKPGLAGSTNTGELFF
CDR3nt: TGTGCCAGCAGCAAACCGGGACTAGCGGGATCCACGAACACCGGGGAGCTGTTTTTT

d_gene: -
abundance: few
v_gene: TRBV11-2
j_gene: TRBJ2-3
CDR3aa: CASKKFGGRTDTQYF
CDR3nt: TGTGCCAGCAAAAAATTCGGGGGTCGCACAGATACGCAGTATTTT

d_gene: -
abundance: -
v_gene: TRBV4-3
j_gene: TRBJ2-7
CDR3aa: CASSPLTGESYEQYF
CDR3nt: TGCGCCAGCAGCCCATTGACAGGCGAGAGCTACGAGCAGTACTTC

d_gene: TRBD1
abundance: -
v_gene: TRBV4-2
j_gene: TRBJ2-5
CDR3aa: CVSSQGTVNQETQYF
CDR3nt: TGTGTCAGCAGCCAAGGGACAGTAAACCAAGAGACCCAGTACTTC

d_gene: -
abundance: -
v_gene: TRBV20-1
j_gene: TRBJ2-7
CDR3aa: CSTDGTDSYEQYF
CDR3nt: TGCAGTACCGACGGGACGGACTCCTACGAGCAGTACTTC

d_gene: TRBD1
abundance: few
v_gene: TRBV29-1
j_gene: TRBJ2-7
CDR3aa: CSVELQGEWKYEQYF
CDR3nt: TGCAGCGTTGAACTTCAGGGGGAGTGGAAGTACGAGCAGTACTTC

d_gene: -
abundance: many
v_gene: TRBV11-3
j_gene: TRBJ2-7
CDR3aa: CASSLEGFRPYEQYF
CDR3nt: TGTGCCAGCAGCTTAGAGGGGTTTAGACCCTACGAGCAGTACTTC

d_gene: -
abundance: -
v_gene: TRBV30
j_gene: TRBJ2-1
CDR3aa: CAWSAGENEQFF
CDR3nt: TGTGCCTGGAGTGCAGGGGAAAATGAGCAGTTCTTC

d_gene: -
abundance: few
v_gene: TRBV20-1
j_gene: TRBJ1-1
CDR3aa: CSASRFRGGEAFF
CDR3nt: TGCAGTGCTAGTAGATTTAGGGGTGGTGAAGCTTTCTTT

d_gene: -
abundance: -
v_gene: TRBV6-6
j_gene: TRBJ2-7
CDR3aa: CASSYTASLEGYEQYF
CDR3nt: TGTGCCAGCAGTTACACGGCTAGCCTTGAAGGCTACGAGCAGTACTTC

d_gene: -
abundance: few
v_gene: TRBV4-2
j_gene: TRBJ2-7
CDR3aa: CASSQVLQGRSSYEQYF
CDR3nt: TGTGCCAGCAGCCAAGTTCTACAGGGGAGGTCCTCCTACGAGCAGTACTTC

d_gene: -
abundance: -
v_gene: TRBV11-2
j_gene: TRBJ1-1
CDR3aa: CASSLSGGSEAFF
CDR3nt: TGTGCCAGCAGCCTCAGCGGGGGGAGTGAGGCTTTCTTT

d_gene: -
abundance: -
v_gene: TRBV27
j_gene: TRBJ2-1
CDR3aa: CASSTQQGEQFF
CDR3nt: TGTGCCAGCAGTACCCAACAGGGTGAGCAGTTCTTC

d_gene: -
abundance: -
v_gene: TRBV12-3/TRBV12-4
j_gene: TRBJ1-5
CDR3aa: CASSFRGNSNQPQHF
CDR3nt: TGTGCCAGCAGTTTCCGGGGTAATAGCAATCAGCCCCAGCATTTT

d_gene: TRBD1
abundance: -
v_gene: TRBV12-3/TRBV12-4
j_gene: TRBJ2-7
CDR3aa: CASSRWTGAAFEQYF
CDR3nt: TGTGCCAGCAGTCGATGGACAGGGGCCGCGTTCGAGCAGTACTTC

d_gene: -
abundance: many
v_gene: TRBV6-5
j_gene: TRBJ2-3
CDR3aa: CASSRTPGADTQYF
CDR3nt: TGTGCCAGCAGCCGGACCCCAGGCGCGGATACGCAGTATTTT

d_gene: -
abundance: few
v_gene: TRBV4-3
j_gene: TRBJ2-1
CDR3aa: CASSQWIGDRRANEQFF
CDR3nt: TGCGCCAGCAGCCAATGGATTGGAGACAGGCGAGCGAATGAGCAGTTCTTC

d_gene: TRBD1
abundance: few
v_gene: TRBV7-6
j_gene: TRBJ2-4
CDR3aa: CASSYGTGNDIQYF
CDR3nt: TGTGCCAGCAGCTACGGGACAGGGAATGACATTCAGTACTTC

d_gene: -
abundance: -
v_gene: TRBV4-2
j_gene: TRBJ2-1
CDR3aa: CASSPRSAGADNEQFF
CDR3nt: TGTGCCAGCAGCCCTCGGTCCGCGGGCGCGGACAATGAGCAGTTCTTC

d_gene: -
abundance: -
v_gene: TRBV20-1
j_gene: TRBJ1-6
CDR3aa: CSARIQGGSSPLHF
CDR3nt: TGCAGTGCTAGAATACAGGGCGGGAGTTCACCCCTCCACTTT

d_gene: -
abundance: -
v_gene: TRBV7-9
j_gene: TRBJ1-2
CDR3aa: CASSLVGIGYTF
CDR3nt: TGTGCCAGCAGCTTAGTAGGGATCGGCTACACCTTC

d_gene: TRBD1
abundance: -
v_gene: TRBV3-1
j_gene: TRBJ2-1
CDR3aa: CASSLSPGQGPYNEQFF
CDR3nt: TGTGCCAGCAGCCTAAGCCCGGGACAGGGTCCATACAATGAGCAGTTCTTC